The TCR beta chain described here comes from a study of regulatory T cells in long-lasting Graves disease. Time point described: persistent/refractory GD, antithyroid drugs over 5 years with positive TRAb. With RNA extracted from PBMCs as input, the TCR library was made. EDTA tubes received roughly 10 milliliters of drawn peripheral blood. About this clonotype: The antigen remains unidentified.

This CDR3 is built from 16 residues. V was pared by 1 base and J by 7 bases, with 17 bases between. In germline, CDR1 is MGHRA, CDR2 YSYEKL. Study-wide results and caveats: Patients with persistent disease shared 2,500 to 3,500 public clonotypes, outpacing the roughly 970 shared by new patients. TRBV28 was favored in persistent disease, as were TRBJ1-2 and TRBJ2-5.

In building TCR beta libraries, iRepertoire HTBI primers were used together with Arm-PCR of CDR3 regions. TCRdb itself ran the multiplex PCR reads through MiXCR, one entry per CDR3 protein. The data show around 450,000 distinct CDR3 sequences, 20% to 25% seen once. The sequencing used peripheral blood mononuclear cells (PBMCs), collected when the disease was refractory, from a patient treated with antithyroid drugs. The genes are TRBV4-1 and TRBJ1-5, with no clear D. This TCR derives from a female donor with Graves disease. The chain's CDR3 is CASSQAPGVVEQPQHF. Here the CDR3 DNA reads TGCGCCAGCAGCCAAGCCCCCGGGGTCGTGGAACAGCCCCAGCATTTT.